The clone carrying this T cell receptor beta chain has just a few counts. The CDR3 length is 14 residues. V shed 2 bases and J shed 0 bases, with 7 bases lying between them. Germline V gene sequence: CDR1 MNHEY, CDR2 SMNVEV (reference sequence). 13 Jbeta primers and 60 Vbeta primers were used for the PCR. Profiling relied on immunoSEQ multiplex PCR, and the TCRdb table lists in-frame clones only, not all of them. This sample carries about 180,000 clones, about 80% of them seen once, and the ten largest clones take approximately 0.69%. This sample is part of a study of cytomegalovirus exposure and HLA in healthy donors.

This TCR was recovered from a woman aged 35 to 49 in good health and CMV-seronegative. The sequenced sample was PBMCs. V usage is TRBV27 and J usage is TRBJ1-1; D uncertain. The chain's CDR3 is CASSLRRLNTEAFF. As DNA, the CDR3 is TGTGCCAGCAGTTTAAGGAGGCTGAACACTGAAGCTTTCTTT.